Following are 31 T cell receptor beta chains from one sample sequenced in a study of T-cell reconstitution after alpha-beta-depleted transplantation in children. Preparing the TCRbeta library involved the use of unique molecular identifiers. TCRdb fed the PCR reads into MiXCR, producing one record per CDR3 protein. The table has fewer than 1 million distinct CDR3 sequences, approximately 15% seen once. Sequences were derived from PBMCs, mostly from graft donor cells, sampled 360 days after TCRalphabeta/CD19-depleted stem cell transplant. Receptors originate from a male patient aged 10 to 17 who had a stem cell transplant for acute lymphoblastic leukemia, so the T cells may come from the graft donor.

The chain uses TRBV27 and TRBJ2-1; 12 bases align to TRBD2. After removal of 7 bases from V and 8 bases from J, the junction contained 21 bases not matched to a gene. The CDR3 totals 19 residues. The germline V gene has CDR1 MNHEY and CDR2 SMNVEV (reference sequence). CDR3 protein: CASIRRASGRVGGRDEQFF. As DNA, the CDR3 is TGTGCCAGCATACGAAGGGCTAGCGGGAGGGTCGGGGGTAGGGATGAGCAGTTCTTC.

The chain links TRBV27 to TRBJ1-1; D might be TRBD1 (5 bases). V dropped 4 bases and J dropped 1 base, with 13 bases sitting between them. Germline-derived CDR1 and CDR2 are MNHEY and SMNVEV (reference sequence). CDR3 size: 15 residues. The CDR3 protein is CASSSPGGANTEAFF. The CDR3 DNA follows: TGTGCCAGCAGTTCCCCGGGAGGGGCGAACACTGAAGCTTTCTTT.

Only a few counts were recorded for this clonotype. CDR3 coding DNA: TGCGCCAGCAGCTGGAGCACCAGGGGCGCTTCCTACGAGCAGTACTTC. Translated: CASSWSTRGASYEQYF. V usage is TRBV5-1 and J usage is TRBJ2-7, with D maybe TRBD1 (6 bases). The V gene lost 3 bases and the J gene lost 1 base, with 17 bases spanning the gap. Germline assignment: CDR1 SGHRS and CDR2 YFSETQ. There are 16 residues in the CDR3.

This clonotype was seen a handful of times. CDR3 DNA sequence: TGTGCCACCAGTGACGCGGGCATACAGAGGGACAATGAGCAGTTCTTC. Its translation: CATSDAGIQRDNEQFF. The V call is TRBV24-1, the J call TRBJ2-1; a weak D match, TRBD2 (5 bases). Germline loops: CDR1 KGHDR, CDR2 SFDVKD. CDR3 length: 16 residues. V lost 4 bases to trimming and J lost 5 bases, with 17 bases between them.

This clonotype showed up many times. CDR3 loop: CASGTPEGEQFF. CDR3 nucleotides: TGTGCCAGCGGGACTCCGGAGGGAGAGCAGTTCTTC. The chain is built from TRBV2 and TRBJ2-1; possible D gene TRBD2, 6 bases. Trimming took off 8 bases at V and 10 bases at J, with 15 bases between the two ends. The CDR3 runs to 12 residues. Germline V gives CDR1 SNHLY, CDR2 FYNNEI.

The gene calls are TRBV5-1 and TRBJ2-7; D gene ambiguous. Germline V gene data show CDR1 as SGHRS and CDR2 as YFSETQ. This CDR3 region has 16 residues. Between the trimmed V and J ends, which lost 0 bases and 1 base, there was a span of 14 bases. The DNA for the CDR3 is TGCGCCAGCAGCTTGGGTTGGCGCGCTACTTCCTACGAGCAGTACTTC. This gives the protein CASSLGWRATSYEQYF.

This clonotype has ten or more counts. The chain links TRBV3-1 to TRBJ1-5; 7 bases line up with TRBD1. The CDR3 is 16 amino acids. J was trimmed by 4 bases and V by 0 bases; bases with no gene match: 6. CDR1 is LGHDT, CDR2 YNNKEL, per germline (reference sequence). This chain's CDR3 is CASSQDRGQGNQPQHF. DNA for the CDR3: TGTGCCAGCAGCCAAGATAGGGGGCAGGGGAATCAGCCCCAGCATTTT. Combining the CDR3 with reference TRBV3-1 and TRBJ1-5 gives the whole variable domain DTAVSQTPKYLVTQMGNDKSIKCEQNLGHDTMYWYKQDSKKFLKIMFSYNNKELIINETVPNRFSPKSPDKAHLNLHINSLELGDSAVYFCASSQDRGQGNQPQHFGDGTRLSIL.

The gene calls are TRBV29-1 and TRBJ2-5; 7 positions match TRBD2. CDR3 size: 14 residues. Trimming took 6 bases from V and 2 from J; bases not matched to a gene: 9. Germline CDR1 and CDR2: SQVTM and ANQGSEA. The CDR3 sequence is CSVVGRERQETQYF. CDR3 nucleotides: TGCAGCGTCGTAGGGAGGGAGCGGCAAGAGACCCAGTACTTC. Full variable domain (rest looked up from reference TRBV29-1 and TRBJ2-5): SAVISQKPSRDICQRGTSLTIQCQVDSQVTMMFWYRQQPGQSLTLIATANQGSEATYESGFVIDKFPISRPNLTFSTLTVSNMSPEDSSIYLCSVVGRERQETQYFGPGTRLLVL.

This clonotype was seen a handful of times. The chain combines TRBV5-1 with TRBJ2-1, with D possibly being TRBD2 (6 bases). Germline CDR1 SGHRS, CDR2 YFSETQ. The CDR3 covers 17 residues. Trimming took off 3 bases at V and 0 bases at J, with 16 bases between the two ends. The CDR3 coding sequence is TGCGCCAGCAGCTGGGCCGCGGGGACGAGCTCCTACAATGAGCAGTTCTTC. Translating it yields CASSWAAGTSSYNEQFF.

The chain uses TRBV4-1 and TRBJ1-5; D is uncertain. Germline V gene data show CDR1 as MGHRA and CDR2 as YSYEKL. Trimming took off 3 bases at V and 4 bases at J, with 19 bases between the two ends. This CDR3 has 17 residues. DNA of the CDR3: TGCGCCAGCAGCCATGTCGCGCGGGTAGAGGTTAATCAGCCCCAGCATTTT. It codes for CASSHVARVEVNQPQHF.

The V call is TRBV5-1, the J call TRBJ2-1, with unresolved D. Germline loops: CDR1 SGHRS, CDR2 YFSETQ. V was shortened by 5 bases and J by 5 bases, with 17 bases between the two germline ends. The CDR3 consists of 15 residues. CDR3 region: CASRYSARTHNEQFF. CDR3 bases: TGCGCCAGCAGATATTCGGCTAGGACCCACAATGAGCAGTTCTTC.

The V and J genes are TRBV12-3 or TRBV12-4 and TRBJ1-1, with D hard to call. The CDR3 consists of 14 residues. V was pared by 3 bases and J by 5 bases, with 13 bases between. CDR3: CASSFISGKTEAFF. CDR3 DNA sequence: TGTGCCAGCAGTTTTATATCGGGAAAAACTGAAGCTTTCTTT.

Many counts were recorded for this clonotype. The V gene is TRBV29-1, the J gene TRBJ1-4; D is perhaps TRBD1 (5 bases). V lost 3 bases and J lost 4, with 18 bases in between. The CDR3 sequence is 16 residues long. Germline CDR1 SQVTM, CDR2 ANQGSEA. This chain's CDR3 is CSVDGGSGRGNEKLFF. The CDR3 coding sequence is TGCAGCGTTGATGGTGGTTCGGGACGCGGTAATGAAAAACTGTTTTTT.

The gene calls are TRBV29-1 and TRBJ1-5; unclear D gene. The CDR3 length is 13 residues. V lost 4 bases and J 4 bases, leaving 11 bases between the germline ends. Germline values: CDR1 SQVTM, CDR2 ANQGSEA. CDR3 sequence reads: CSVGDKRNQPQHF. The CDR3 DNA reads as TGCAGCGTTGGCGACAAAAGGAATCAGCCCCAGCATTTT.

Concerning this clonotype itself: Since a much larger clone is just one base distant, this may be a read error. This chain uses TRBV7-3 with TRBJ2-3, with D possibly matching TRBD2 (6 bases). The CDR3 covers 13 residues. V lost 0 bases and J 5 bases, leaving 6 bases between the germline ends. CDR1 is SGHTA and CDR2 is FQGTGA in the germline V gene. In nucleotides, the CDR3 is TGTGCCAGCAGCTTAACGGAGGGAGATACGCAGTATTTT. Translation: CASSLTEGDTQYF.

In its sample, this clonotype was seen many times. This chain's CDR3 is CASSPSGGWAGYNEQFF. The CDR3 nucleotides read TGTGCCAGCAGCCCATCTGGCGGATGGGCCGGTTACAATGAGCAGTTCTTC. The chain couples TRBV27 to TRBJ2-1; D is unclear. Germline V lookup: CDR1 MNHEY, CDR2 SMNVEV (reference sequence). CDR3 size: 17 residues. V lost 6 bases and J lost 4, with 22 bases in between.

This clonotype has a handful of counts. The V call is TRBV20-1, the J call TRBJ1-2, with D uncertain. CDR1 DFQATT and CDR2 SNEGSKA come from the germline V gene (reference sequence). This CDR3 spans 14 amino acids. V was trimmed by 2 bases and J by 8 bases, leaving 18 bases between them. The CDR3 DNA reads as TGCAGTGCTAGATGGCCCACTTCTAAGGGAGGCTACACCTTC. It encodes CSARWPTSKGGYTF.

This clonotype was counted ten times or more. The J gene is TRBJ2-3, the V gene TRBV29-1, with 11 bases aligning to TRBD2. Unmatched junction bases numbered 8, after V lost 4 bases and J lost 2 bases. In germline, CDR1 is SQVTM, CDR2 ANQGSEA. This CDR3 spans 16 amino acids. This chain's CDR3 is CSVAPLAGGFTDTQYF. The CDR3 nucleotides read TGCAGCGTTGCCCCCTTAGCGGGAGGGTTCACAGATACGCAGTATTTT.

This clonotype turned up a few times. The rearrangement uses TRBV12-3 or TRBV12-4 and TRBJ1-5; tentatively, D is TRBD1 (6 bases). Trimming pared 6 bases from V and 7 bases from J, leaving 19 bases between. The CDR3 length is 15 residues. The CDR3 protein is CASSLTGGGGQPQHF. The CDR3 coding sequence is TGTGCCAGCAGCCTCACCGGAGGGGGGGGACAGCCCCAGCATTTT.

The chain carries TRBV5-1 and TRBJ2-3; 7 positions agree with TRBD1. The V and J ends lost 0 bases and 5 bases, in that order; junction bases with no gene match: 3. The germline V gene encodes CDR1 SGHRS and CDR2 YFSETQ. The CDR3 is 14 amino acids. CDR3 in DNA: TGCGCCAGCAGCTTGGGACAGGGTTTAGATACGCAGTATTTT. It encodes CASSLGQGLDTQYF.

This clonotype was seen a handful of times. This CDR3 reads CASSSLLVSTYNEQFF. The DNA for the CDR3 is TGCGCCAGCAGCTCACTGTTAGTTTCGACCTACAATGAGCAGTTCTTC. The chain recombines TRBV5-1 with TRBJ2-1; no clear D gene. Germline V gives CDR1 SGHRS, CDR2 YFSETQ. Trimming removed 3 bases at V and 2 bases at J, with 15 bases between. There are 16 residues in the CDR3.

The gene calls are TRBV28 and TRBJ2-7; 8 nucleotides agree with TRBD2. The V gene's germline CDR1 is MDHEN and CDR2 SYDVKM. This CDR3 is built from 16 residues. After removal of 4 bases from V and 4 bases from J, the junction contained 12 bases not matched to a gene. This chain's CDR3 is CASSSPPAGRVYEQYF. The CDR3 DNA is TGTGCCAGCAGTTCCCCCCCGGCCGGGAGGGTTTACGAGCAGTACTTC. The whole variable domain, remainder taken from reference TRBV28 and TRBJ2-7, is DVKVTQSSRYLVKRTGEKVFLECVQDMDHENMFWYRQDPGLGLRLIYFSYDVKMKEKGDIPEGYSVSREKKERFSLILESASTNQTSMYLCASSSPPAGRVYEQYFGPGTRLTVT.

The rearrangement joins TRBV18 to TRBJ1-5; possible D gene TRBD1, 5 bases. Germline-derived CDR1 and CDR2 are KGHSH and LQKENI. Deletions cut 3 bases from V and 4 bases from J, with 16 bases between. The CDR3 has 16 residues. Written as DNA, the CDR3 is TGTGCCAGCTCACCGGAGATGAGGAGGGGAAATCAGCCCCAGCATTTT. Amino acids: CASSPEMRRGNQPQHF. Combining the CDR3 with reference TRBV18 and TRBJ1-5 gives the whole variable domain NAGVMQNPRHLVRRRGQEARLRCSPMKGHSHVYWYRQLPEEGLKFMVYLQKENIIDESGMPKERFSAEFPKEGPSILRIQQVVRGDSAAYFCASSPEMRRGNQPQHFGDGTRLSIL.

As for this clonotype: The CDR3 end shows no conserved phenylalanine or tryptophan, and so a read error is likely. This chain joins TRBV7-7 and TRBJ2-7; no clear D gene. Trimming took off 1 base at V and 0 bases at J, with 4 bases between the two ends. The germline V gene encodes CDR1 SSHAT and CDR2 FNYEAQ (reference sequence). The length of the CDR3 is 13 residues. As DNA, the CDR3 is TGTGCCAGCAGCTTAGTTTCCTCCTACGAGCAGTACATC. Translating it yields CASSLVSSYEQYI.

V gene TRBV24-1 combines with J gene TRBJ2-3; 11 bases match TRBD2. The CDR3 contains 16 residues. V shed 4 bases and J 2 bases; nucleotides not matched to a gene: 4. The germline CDR1 and CDR2 sequences are KGHDR and SFDVKD. The CDR3 nucleotides are TGTGCCACCAGTGAATCGACTAGCGGGGTCACAGATACGCAGTATTTT. Amino acids: CATSESTSGVTDTQYF.

The chain combines TRBV3-1 with TRBJ2-7; no clear D gene. This CDR3 has 15 amino acids. The germline V gene encodes CDR1 LGHDT and CDR2 YNNKEL (reference sequence). Trimming shortened V by 0 bases and J by 3 bases, and 12 bases separated the two germline ends. CDR3 region: CASSQDRLLNYEQYF. DNA of the CDR3: TGTGCCAGCAGCCAAGATCGGTTACTGAACTACGAGCAGTACTTC.

This clonotype was counted at least ten times. V is TRBV7-3 and J is TRBJ2-1; D is unresolved. The CDR3 is made up of 13 amino acids. CDR1 and CDR2 from the germline V gene are SGHTA and FQGTGA. V shed 1 base and J shed 8 bases, with 9 bases lying between them. CDR3 residues: CASSLNPVDEQFF. CDR3 in DNA: TGTGCCAGCAGCTTAAACCCGGTGGATGAGCAGTTCTTC.

The gene calls are TRBV6-1 and TRBJ2-5; 8 bases are shared with TRBD1. The V segment lost 7 bases and the J segment 3 bases; nucleotides outside the gene matches: 16. The CDR3 has 17 residues. Per germline, CDR1 MNHNS and CDR2 SASEGT. CDR3 sequence: CASNNPRSLDREETQYF. The DNA for the CDR3 is TGTGCCAGCAATAACCCTCGGTCCCTGGACAGGGAAGAGACCCAGTACTTC.

The sample holds a few counts of this clonotype. J is TRBJ2-3 and V is TRBV5-1; no clear D. Germline V gene sequence: CDR1 SGHRS, CDR2 YFSETQ. CDR3 size: 16 residues. Trimming removed 2 bases at V and 2 bases at J, with 15 bases between. CDR3: CASSFVPNSHTDTQYF. The CDR3 DNA reads as TGCGCCAGCAGCTTTGTCCCCAACTCCCACACAGATACGCAGTATTTT.

In its sample, this clonotype was seen many times. The chain recombines TRBV27 with TRBJ2-1, with D unclear. The CDR3 runs 13 residues. Trimming removed 3 bases from V and 1 base from J, with 4 bases in between. The germline gives CDR1 MNHEY, CDR2 SMNVEV (reference sequence). The CDR3 coding sequence is TGTGCCAGCAGTTTTGAGTCCTACAATGAGCAGTTCTTC. This translates into CASSFESYNEQFF.

The chain is built from TRBV5-1 and TRBJ2-2, with D uncertain. The V gene lost 7 bases and the J gene lost 1 base, with 11 bases spanning the gap. From germline, CDR1 is SGHRS and CDR2 YFSETQ. The CDR3 sequence is 14 residues long. The CDR3 bases are TGCGCCAGCCGTCCCTATAAGAACACCGGGGAGCTGTTTTTT. Encoded protein: CASRPYKNTGELFF.